A single sample is the source of the 4 T cell receptor beta chains below, sequenced in a study of shared clonotypes between healthy human individuals. Sequencing was performed with immunoSEQ multiplex PCR; in TCRdb, only in-frame clones are kept and a portion is missing. Found here are 400,000 to 600,000 clones, 95% to 97% of them singletons; the top ten hold about 0.06%. The material sequenced was naive CD4+ T cells sorted from blood. Regarding subset: CD45RA+ positively selected. These receptors originate from a young woman in good health.

The rearrangement links TRBV9 to TRBJ2-5; no clear D. The CDR3 runs 13 residues. V shed 1 base and J shed 5 bases, with 9 bases lying between them. CDR1 is SGDLS and CDR2 is YYNGEE in the germline V gene. Written as DNA, the CDR3 is TGTGCCAGCAGCGTATTTTCTGAGGAGACCCAGTACTTC. As protein: CASSVFSEETQYF.

The gene calls are TRBV5-1 and TRBJ2-1; TRBD2 matches at 9 bases. The length of the CDR3 is 15 residues. Trimming cost V 4 bases and J 3 bases; bases outside gene matches: 5. Germline V CDR1 and CDR2: SGHRS, YFSETQ. As DNA, the CDR3 is TGCGCCAGCAGCAGTCTTAGCGGGAGCTACAATGAGCAGTTCTTC. Protein sequence: CASSSLSGSYNEQFF.

V gene TRBV6-1 combines with J gene TRBJ1-2; unclear D gene. The germline V gene encodes CDR1 MNHNS and CDR2 SASEGT. V was cut by 4 bases and J by 4 bases, with 10 bases left in between. This CDR3 has 13 amino acids. CDR3 DNA sequence: TGTGCCAGCAGTGTCATGGATGGCTATGGCTACACCTTC. Amino acids: CASSVMDGYGYTF.

This sequence joins TRBV7-9 and TRBJ1-2; a weak D match, TRBD1 (5 bases). Per germline, CDR1 SEHNR and CDR2 FQNEAQ (reference sequence). Between the trimmed V and J ends, which lost 7 bases and 8 bases, there was a span of 14 bases. CDR3 length: 12 residues. The DNA of the CDR3 is TGTGCCAGCACCTATGGGGGAGTCGGCTACACCTTC. Its translation is CASTYGGVGYTF.